The T cell receptor beta chain described here comes from a study of T-cell memory formation after mild COVID-19. V shed 0 bases, J shed 5 bases, and the junction held 6 bases outside the gene matches. In germline, CDR1 is LGHNA, CDR2 YSLEER. The CDR3 loop spans 16 amino acids. TCRdb reprocessed the 5' RACE reads with MiXCR, giving one entry per CDR3 protein. In the table there are more than 250,000 distinct CDR3 sequences, approximately 18% of which are singletons. The gene calls are TRBV4-3 and TRBJ2-3, with TRBD2 identical over 9 bases. The receptor's source is a young man who had mild COVID-19 (a few samples of this study predate the infection). Cell type and time point are not known. Sample: PBMCs or a T cell subset sorted from them (not recorded which). CDR3 loop: CASSQDWSSGGDTQYF. Written as DNA, the CDR3 is TGCGCCAGCAGCCAAGATTGGAGTAGCGGGGGAGATACGCAGTATTTT.